This TCR beta chain is drawn from a study of beta chain features in type 1 diabetes. The study, taken as a whole, reports: All four CD4+ subsets of Type 1 diabetes patients contained TCRB CDR3s that were moderately but significantly shorter. Shorter templates might be favored by PCR, and equally so in patients and in controls.

This clone showed up just a few times. The antigen remains unidentified. Trimming shortened V by 1 base and J by 5 bases, and 11 bases separated the two germline ends. The CDR3 runs 14 residues. CDR1 and CDR2 from the germline V gene are MGHDK and SYGVNS. The whole isolated RNA underwent reverse transcription, so sequencing captured expressed TCRB transcripts. Sequenced naive, central memory and regulatory T cell samples produced an average of around 3.9 million reads. TCRdb keeps only in-frame clones here, not all; method: immunoSEQ multiplex PCR. The sample shows about 160,000 clones, 8% to 8.5% of them seen only once.

The sequence was collected from a woman aged 18-29 years with type 1 diabetes. Sequenced sample: central memory CD4+ T cells from blood. This chain links TRBV25-1 with TRBJ2-5, with a tentative D call TRBD2 (5 bases). The CDR3 DNA reads as TGTGCCAGCAGTGAATTAGGCGGGTACGAGACCCAGTACTTC. Protein: CASSELGGYETQYF.